This record looks at one T cell receptor (beta chain) sequence and its context. Antigen specificity is unknown. Sample time point: baseline pretreatment blood. Treatment denoted: 15 Gy SBRT to primary tumor, nephrectomy 4 weeks later. Produced via immunoSEQ multiplex PCR; TCRdb's table is partial and in-frame only. This sample carries around 140,000 clones, around four fifths of them seen once, and the ten largest clones take roughly 25%. These data are taken from a study of radiation and T cells in renal cell carcinoma. Broader study findings: Without pretreatment biopsies, baseline tumor clonotype presence was undetermined. From baseline, blood top tumor clonotypes peaked at 2 weeks post-radiation.

This CDR3 comprises 15 residues. The ends were cut back, 3 bases at V and 1 base at J, with 12 bases in the middle. In germline, CDR1 is LGHNA, CDR2 YSLEER. The specimen was blood, collected from a patient whose treatment included radiotherapy and nephrectomy. The source of this sequence is a woman between 50 and 59 years old with renal cell carcinoma. This chain uses TRBV4-3 with TRBJ1-1, with D perhaps matching TRBD1 (5 bases). CDR3: CASSQVRGRNTEAFF. The CDR3 DNA sequence: TGCGCCAGCAGCCAGGTAAGGGGCAGGAACACTGAAGCTTTCTTT.